The 4 T cell receptor beta chains below come from one sample, sequenced in a study of shared clonotypes between healthy human individuals. Profiling relied on immunoSEQ multiplex PCR, and the TCRdb table lists in-frame clones only, not all of them. The top ten hold under 0.6% of the sample, which has about 1 million clones, 70% to 80% seen once. The specimen sequenced was memory CD4+ T cells from PBMCs. Subset: CD45RA-negative fraction. These receptors came from a man in his late teens or twenties in good health. Some clones in this sample may be carry-over from other donors' samples.

Only one count was recorded for this clone. The chain links TRBV10-3 to TRBJ2-5; the D is unclear. Looked up from germline, CDR1 is ENHRY and CDR2 is SYGVKD. This CDR3 contains 13 residues. The V and J ends lost 3 bases and 5 bases respectively, with 10 bases between them. For the CDR3, the DNA is TGTGCCATCAGTGATGGCCCCGACGAGACCCAGTACTTC. Translating it yields CAISDGPDETQYF.

This clone appeared a few times. This chain connects TRBV11-3 to TRBJ2-1; D remains ambiguous. The germline V gene encodes CDR1 SGHNT and CDR2 YENEEA. This CDR3 contains 12 residues. V was cut by 5 bases and J by 12 bases, with 14 bases left in between. CDR3 protein: CASSISQEMQFF. DNA for the CDR3: TGTGCCAGCAGCATTAGTCAGGAGATGCAGTTCTTC.

The chain has TRBV27 and TRBJ2-7; 7 bases are a match to TRBD1. The germline V gene encodes CDR1 MNHEY and CDR2 SMNVEV (reference sequence). V dropped 5 bases and J dropped 4; count of bases not matched to a gene: 5. The CDR3 length is 13 residues. CDR3 bases: TGTGCCAGCAGTATTCGACAGGGTTACGAGCAGTACTTC. This translates into CASSIRQGYEQYF.

The CDR3 DNA is TGTGCCAGTAGTATGGATCCCAGGGCCCAGCATTTT. It translates to CASSMDPRAQHF. The rearrangement joins TRBV19 to TRBJ1-5, with TRBD1 as a possible D gene (5 bases). CDR3 length: 12 residues. The germline CDR1 and CDR2 sequences are LNHDA and SQIVND (reference sequence). Trimming took off 3 bases at V and 11 bases at J, with 11 bases between the two ends. Looking up the rest from reference TRBV19 and TRBJ1-5 gives the full variable domain: DGGITQSPKYLFRKEGQNVTLSCEQNLNHDAMYWYRQDPGQGLRLIYYSQIVNDFQKGDIAEGYSVSREKKESFPLTVTSAQKNPTAFYLCASSMDPRAQHFGDGTRLSIL.